This T cell receptor (beta chain) appears in the sequencing data of a study of OX40 agonist ivuxolimab in advanced cancers. Study-level background: Partial responses were achieved by three patients, of whom one had hepatocellular carcinoma and two had cutaneous melanoma. Study conclusions and caveats: Undetermined was the antigen specificity of the expanded peripheral T cells.

Sampled blood was obtained at baseline, cycle 4 day 1, and cycle 7 day 1. On this clone itself: Its antigen remains unidentified.

Clones were sequenced by immunoSEQ multiplex PCR, and TCRdb holds only the in-frame ones, with some missing. The table lists about 28,000 clones, about 84% of them singletons. Germline V gene data show CDR1 as MGHRA and CDR2 as YSYEKL. The V segment lost 3 bases and the J segment 4 bases; nucleotides outside the gene matches: 4. The length of the CDR3 is 16 residues. The chain has TRBV4-1 and TRBJ2-2; 11 positions agree with TRBD1. The specimen was CD4+ or CD8+ T cells sorted from blood, collected in a trial of the OX40 agonist ivuxolimab. The TCR originated in an adult with an advanced solid tumor such as melanoma, head and neck, liver or kidney cancer. The CDR3 loop is CASSHPGTGGTGELFF. The CDR3 DNA sequence: TGCGCCAGCAGCCACCCCGGGACAGGGGGCACCGGGGAGCTGTTTTTT.